The TCR beta chain described here comes from a study of blood T cell repertoires in COVID-19 (dated by TCRdb to the early 2020s). Concerning the study at large: Samples from collaborators originated in the United States, Italy and Spain and spanned both the acute and convalescent phases of COVID-19. The prospective study material was composed of cDNA or gDNA derived from T cells, B-cell-depleted T cells, or PBMCs. The samples were drawn from two sources: the first 160 participants of the ongoing ImmuneRACE study, and about 1,300 subjects contributed by 6 global collaborators. The repertoires were released in a freely available public database intended as a resource for research on the immune response to SARS-CoV-2. HLA class I and class II types, where available, came from metadata supplied by the sample provider rather than from assay-based typing. Deeply sampled blood TCRbeta repertoires from subjects exposed to, actively infected with, or recovered from COVID-19 were included in the dataset. A de-identified subject ID, COVID-19 status, age in years and sex were almost always included in the sample metadata.

Results and caveats for the whole study, not just this receptor: How much clinical and demographic metadata was included differed by source and by participant, and the metadata was provided uncurated.

TCRbeta CDR3 regions were amplified from genomic DNA using the immunoSEQ Assay, a bias-controlled multiplex PCR. The authors processed their data as follows. Within the assay, amplification of reference gene primers was used to estimate how many nucleated cells each sample contained. Sequence reads were collapsed and filtered to measure the absolute abundance of every unique TCRbeta CDR3 rearrangement. For each sample, productive Simpson clonality was calculated as the square root of Simpson's diversity index across productive rearrangements. In TCRdb, the immuneACCESS table is reduced to in-frame sequences with V and J assigned. These tables do not hold every clone; where another copy was compared, an unresolved V gene accounts for under half, and the others remain unexplained. That table furnishes V, J and clone size, whereas the DNA furnished D and trimming. The sample table contains about 270,000 clones; only one count was recorded for approximately 89% of them. The ten largest clonotypes hold 2.8% of the sample.

Enrolling through a virtual design, the prospective study's participants ranged in age from roughly 18 to 95 years and lived across 24 United States geographic areas. In the prospective study, cohorts were assigned on the basis of participant-reported clinical history obtained from a screening survey and a study questionnaire. Exposed participants had been in contact with someone with a PCR-confirmed or clinician-diagnosed COVID-19 case within 2 weeks of study entry. Each participant in the prospective study had whole blood, serum and a nasopharyngeal or oropharyngeal swab collected by mobile phlebotomists. Prospective study participants could optionally give additional blood draws and questionnaires over an approximately two-month period. Blood samples from the prospective study were shipped frozen or at room temperature prior to DNA extraction. Details on this clone: The antigen it binds to is not known. The record has no base qualities; no much larger clone is one base away.

The specimen sequenced was PBMCs or T cells enriched from blood (not recorded which). The origin of this receptor is a middle-aged man who had been exposed to COVID-19.

The sequence in DNA is TGTGCCAGCAGCCCGGCCGGACACTCTACCTACGAGCAGTACTTC. The translation is CASSPAGHSTYEQYF. The sequence is built from TRBV3-1 (or the pseudogene TRBV3-2) and TRBJ2-7, with TRBD1 perhaps the D gene, on 5 matching bases. V was cut back by 4 bases and J by 2 bases, leaving a gap of 15 bases between them. Counted from cysteine to phenylalanine, this CDR3 has 15 amino acids. Only the CDR3 part of the read is kept: 45 bases, read in frame from the first base. In the germline V gene (reference sequence), CDR1 corresponds to LGHDT and CDR2 to YNNKEL.